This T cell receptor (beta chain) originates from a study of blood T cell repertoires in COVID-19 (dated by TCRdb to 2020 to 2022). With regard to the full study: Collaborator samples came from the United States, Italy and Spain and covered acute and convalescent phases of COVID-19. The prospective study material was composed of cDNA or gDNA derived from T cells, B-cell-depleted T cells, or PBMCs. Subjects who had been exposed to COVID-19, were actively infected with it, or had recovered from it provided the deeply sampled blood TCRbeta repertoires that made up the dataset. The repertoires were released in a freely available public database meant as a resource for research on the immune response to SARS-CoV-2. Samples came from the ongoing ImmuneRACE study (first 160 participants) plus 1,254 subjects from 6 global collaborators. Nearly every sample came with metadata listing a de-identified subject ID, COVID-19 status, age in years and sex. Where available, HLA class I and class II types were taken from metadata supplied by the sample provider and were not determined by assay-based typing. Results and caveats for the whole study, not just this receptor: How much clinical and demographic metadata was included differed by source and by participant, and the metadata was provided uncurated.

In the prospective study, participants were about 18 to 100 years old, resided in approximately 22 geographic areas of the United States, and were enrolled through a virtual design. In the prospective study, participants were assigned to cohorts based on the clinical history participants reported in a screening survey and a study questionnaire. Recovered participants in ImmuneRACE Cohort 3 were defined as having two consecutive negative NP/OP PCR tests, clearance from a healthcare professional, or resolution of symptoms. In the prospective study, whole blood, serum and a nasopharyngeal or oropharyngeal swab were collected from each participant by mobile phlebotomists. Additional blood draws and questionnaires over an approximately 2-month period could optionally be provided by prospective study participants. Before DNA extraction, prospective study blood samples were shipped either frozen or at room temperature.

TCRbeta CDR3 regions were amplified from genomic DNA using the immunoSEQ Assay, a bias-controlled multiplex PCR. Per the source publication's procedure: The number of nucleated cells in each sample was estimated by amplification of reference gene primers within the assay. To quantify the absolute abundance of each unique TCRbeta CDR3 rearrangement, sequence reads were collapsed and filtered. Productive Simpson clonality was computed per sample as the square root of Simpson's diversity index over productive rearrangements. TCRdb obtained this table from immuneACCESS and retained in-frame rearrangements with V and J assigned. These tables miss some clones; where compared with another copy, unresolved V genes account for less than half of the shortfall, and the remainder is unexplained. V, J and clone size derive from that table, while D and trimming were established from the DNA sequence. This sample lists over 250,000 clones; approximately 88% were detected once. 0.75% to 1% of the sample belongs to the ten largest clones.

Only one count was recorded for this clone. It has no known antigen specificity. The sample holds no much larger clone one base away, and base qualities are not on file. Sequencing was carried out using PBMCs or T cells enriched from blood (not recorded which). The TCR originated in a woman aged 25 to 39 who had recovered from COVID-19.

This receptor carries the CDR3 CACLRARDSPLHF. The DNA is as follows: TGTGCCTGCTTACGTGCCAGGGATTCACCCCTCCACTTT. The chain employs TRBV6-5 and TRBJ1-6, and possibly TRBD1, on 5 matching bases. V is reduced by 11 bases and J by 8 bases, leaving a spacing of 16 bases between them. Looking up the germline V gene yields CDR1 MNHEY and CDR2 SVGAGI. The CDR3 contains 13 residues, cysteine and phenylalanine counted. Just CDR3 DNA is preserved here, 39 bases in frame from base 1.